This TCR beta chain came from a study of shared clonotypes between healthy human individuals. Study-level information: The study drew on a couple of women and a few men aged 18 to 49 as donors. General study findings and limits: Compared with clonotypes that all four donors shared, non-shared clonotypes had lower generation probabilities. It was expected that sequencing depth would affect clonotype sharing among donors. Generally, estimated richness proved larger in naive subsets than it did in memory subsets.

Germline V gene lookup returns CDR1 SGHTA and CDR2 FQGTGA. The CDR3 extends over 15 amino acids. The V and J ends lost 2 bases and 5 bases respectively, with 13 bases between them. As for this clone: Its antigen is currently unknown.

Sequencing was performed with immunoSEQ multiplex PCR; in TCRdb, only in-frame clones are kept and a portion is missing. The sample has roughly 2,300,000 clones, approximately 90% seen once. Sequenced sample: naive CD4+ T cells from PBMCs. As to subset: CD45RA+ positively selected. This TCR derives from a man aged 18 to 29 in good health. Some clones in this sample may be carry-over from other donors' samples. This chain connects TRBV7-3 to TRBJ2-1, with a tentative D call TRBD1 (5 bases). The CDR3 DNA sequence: TGTGCCAGCAGCTTATCCCAAGGGGCCCACAATGAGCAGTTCTTC. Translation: CASSLSQGAHNEQFF.